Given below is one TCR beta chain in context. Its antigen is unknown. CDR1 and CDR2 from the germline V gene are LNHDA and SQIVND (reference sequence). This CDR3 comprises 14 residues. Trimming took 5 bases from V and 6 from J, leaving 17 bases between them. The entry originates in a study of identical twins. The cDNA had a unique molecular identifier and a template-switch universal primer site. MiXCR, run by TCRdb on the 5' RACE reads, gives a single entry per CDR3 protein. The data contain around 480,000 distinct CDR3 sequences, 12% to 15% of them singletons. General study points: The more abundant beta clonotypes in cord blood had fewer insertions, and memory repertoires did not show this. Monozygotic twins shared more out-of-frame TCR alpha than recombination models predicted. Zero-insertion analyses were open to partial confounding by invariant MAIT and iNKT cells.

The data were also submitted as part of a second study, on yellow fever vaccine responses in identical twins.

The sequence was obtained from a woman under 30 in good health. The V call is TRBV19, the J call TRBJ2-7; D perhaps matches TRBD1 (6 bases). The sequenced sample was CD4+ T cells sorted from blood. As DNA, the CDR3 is TGTGCCAGTAGTCCTACAGGGATATGGAGCGAGCAGTACTTC. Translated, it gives CASSPTGIWSEQYF.